The 17 T cell receptor beta chains listed next were all sequenced from one sample in a study of OX40 agonist ivuxolimab in advanced cancers. Some clones are missing from TCRdb's copy, which holds only in-frame ones; the method was immunoSEQ multiplex PCR. The sample gives about 53,000 clones, around nine tenths of which show up once; 1.5% is in the top ten. Sequenced here: CD4+ or CD8+ T cells sorted from blood, sampled in a trial of the OX40 agonist ivuxolimab. The receptor set was obtained from an adult with an advanced solid tumor such as melanoma, head and neck, liver or kidney cancer.

The V call is TRBV30, the J call TRBJ2-1; D not resolved. Deletions cut 4 bases from V and 4 bases from J, with 14 bases between. The length of the CDR3 is 14 residues. From germline, CDR1 is GTSNPN and CDR2 SVGIG (reference sequence). CDR3 sequence: CAWIGANSYNEQFF. CDR3 in DNA: TGTGCCTGGATAGGAGCTAATTCGTACAATGAGCAGTTCTTC.

The V call is TRBV6-5, the J call TRBJ1-2; D is unresolved. Germline CDR1 reads MNHEY; CDR2 reads SVGAGI. The CDR3 runs 13 residues. V lost 6 bases to trimming and J lost 7 bases, with 15 bases between them. The CDR3 loop reads CASRIVSDSGYTF. The CDR3 coding sequence is TGTGCCAGCAGAATAGTTTCCGATAGTGGCTACACCTTC.

The gene calls are TRBV7-8 and TRBJ2-5; a possible D gene is TRBD1 (6 bases). CDR3 length: 16 residues. Germline V CDR1 and CDR2: SGHVS, FQNEAQ. Trimming left V 4 bases short and J 5 bases short, with 20 bases between. This CDR3 is CASSYSTGPLGETQYF. CDR3 sequence (DNA): TGTGCCAGCAGCTATTCGACAGGCCCTTTAGGGGAGACCCAGTACTTC.

J is TRBJ2-2 and V is TRBV11-2; D call uncertain. CDR1 is SGHAT, CDR2 FQNNGV, per germline. The ends were cut back, 6 bases at V and 2 bases at J, with 16 bases in the middle. The length of the CDR3 is 16 residues. The CDR3 DNA is TGTGCCAGCAGTCCACGTATGGGCTTAAACACCGGGGAGCTGTTTTTT. Translated, it gives CASSPRMGLNTGELFF.

For this clone: The junction does not match germline at one end; this may be a read error. J is TRBJ2-1 and V is TRBV10-1; 10 bases are a match to TRBD2. This CDR3 has 16 amino acids. The germline CDR1 and CDR2 sequences are WNHNN and SYGVQD (reference sequence). This chain's CDR3 is CASSKSSGSKSNEQFF. The CDR3 bases are TGCGCCAGCAGTAAGTCTAGCGGGAGTAAATCAAATGAGCAGTTCTTC.

The CDR3 sequence: CASSLRRGQETQYF. The DNA for the CDR3 is TGTGCCAGCAGCCTACGACGAGGGCAAGAGACCCAGTACTTC. This chain links TRBV14 with TRBJ2-5, with D perhaps TRBD2 (5 bases). The V end was cut by 4 bases, the J end by 2 bases, with 11 bases between. Germline CDR1 and CDR2: SGHDN and FVKESK. The CDR3 spans 14 residues.

This sequence joins TRBV6-6 and TRBJ2-1; 9 positions agree with TRBD2. This CDR3 comprises 16 residues. The junction had 13 bases not matched to a gene; V was cut back by 8 bases and J by 5 bases. CDR1 and CDR2 from the germline V gene are MNHNY and SVGAGI (reference sequence). CDR3: CASREHSGGTDNEQFF. The CDR3 DNA reads TGTGCCAGCCGCGAACATAGCGGGGGAACGGACAATGAGCAGTTCTTC.

V and J are TRBV7-8 and TRBJ1-6, with a tentative D call TRBD1 (6 bases). V gave up 5 bases and J gave up 7 bases, with 15 bases separating them. The CDR3 consists of 15 residues. Per germline, CDR1 SGHVS and CDR2 FQNEAQ. CDR3 nucleotide sequence: TGTGCCAGCAGCCCTTCCGGGACAAGAAATTCACCCCTCCACTTT. Amino acid sequence: CASSPSGTRNSPLHF.

The CDR3 is CASNRRDRTNTEAFF. DNA of the CDR3: TGTGCCAGCAATAGACGGGACAGGACGAACACTGAAGCTTTCTTT. V gene TRBV6-5 combines with J gene TRBJ1-1; 8 nucleotides match TRBD1. Germline-derived CDR1 and CDR2 are MNHEY and SVGAGI. Trimming at V came to 7 bases and at J to 1 base, leaving 8 bases not matched to a gene. The CDR3 loop spans 15 amino acids.

The V gene is TRBV2, the J gene TRBJ1-6, with unresolved D. The CDR3 runs to 15 residues. Germline values: CDR1 SNHLY, CDR2 FYNNEI. The ends were cut back, 3 bases at V and 5 bases at J, with 11 bases in the middle. The CDR3 DNA sequence: TGTGCCAGCAGTGATTGGCAGCCAAATAATTCACCCCTCCACTTT. Encoded protein: CASSDWQPNNSPLHF.

The chain couples TRBV19 to TRBJ1-6; D is uncertain. Trimming pared 6 bases from V and 4 bases from J, leaving 7 bases between. The germline gives CDR1 LNHDA, CDR2 SQIVND (reference sequence). The length of the CDR3 is 13 residues. CDR3 nucleotides: TGTGCCAGTAGGGGAGGTTATAATTCACCCCTCCACTTT. It yields the protein CASRGGYNSPLHF. The entire variable domain, with the rest obtained from reference TRBV19 and TRBJ1-6, is as follows: DGGITQSPKYLFRKEGQNVTLSCEQNLNHDAMYWYRQDPGQGLRLIYYSQIVNDFQKGDIAEGYSVSREKKESFPLTVTSAQKNPTAFYLCASRGGYNSPLHFGNGTRLTVT.

This clone is a singleton in its sample. The gene calls are TRBV6-6 and TRBJ2-1; D perhaps matches TRBD1 (5 bases). The V and J ends lost 6 bases and 9 bases respectively, with 9 bases between them. Germline loops: CDR1 MNHNY, CDR2 SVGAGI (reference sequence). This CDR3 has 11 residues. The DNA of the CDR3 is TGTGCCAGCAGCCTCCAGGGTGAGCAGTTCTTC. Translation gives CASSLQGEQFF.

This clone has more than one count but fewer than ten. This chain joins TRBV19 and TRBJ2-3, with 13 bases identical to TRBD2. The CDR3 is 17 residues long. CDR1 is LNHDA and CDR2 is SQIVND in the germline V gene (reference sequence). The CDR3: CASGRTSGSWGTDTQYF. In DNA, the CDR3 is TGTGCAAGTGGGAGGACTAGCGGGAGCTGGGGCACAGATACGCAGTATTTT.

The V call is TRBV6-5, the J call TRBJ2-7; 9 nucleotides line up with TRBD1. There are 14 residues in the CDR3. The ends lost 6 bases at V and 3 bases at J; junction bases unmatched: 6. Germline V gene data show CDR1 as MNHEY and CDR2 as SVGAGI. CDR3 in DNA: TGTGCCAGCAGCCTTCAGACAGGGGGCTACGAGCAGTACTTC. Protein sequence: CASSLQTGGYEQYF.

The CDR3 reads CASTLDPRSNQPQHF. The CDR3 nucleotides are TGTGCCAGCACCCTAGACCCAAGGAGCAATCAGCCCCAGCATTTT. This chain joins TRBV5-5 and TRBJ1-5; no clear D gene. The germline V gene encodes CDR1 SGHKS and CDR2 YYEKEE (reference sequence). The CDR3 length is 15 residues. Trimming stripped 6 bases from V and 1 base from J, with 14 bases between.

The chain links TRBV4-1 to TRBJ1-4; 10 nucleotides match TRBD1. This CDR3 contains 15 residues. Germline trimming cut 3 bases from V and 8 bases from J; bases unmatched to any gene: 6. Germline V gene sequence: CDR1 MGHRA, CDR2 YSYEKL. The CDR3 is CASSHDRDRGEKLFF. The CDR3 bases are TGCGCCAGCAGCCACGACCGGGACAGGGGAGAAAAACTGTTTTTT.

The CDR3 region is CASSRRSNEQFF. CDR3 coding DNA: TGTGCCAGCTCACGAAGGAGCAATGAGCAGTTCTTC. This rearrangement joins TRBV18 to TRBJ2-1, with D uncertain. The CDR3 runs to 12 residues. V was shortened by 4 bases and J by 6 bases, with 7 bases between the two germline ends. The germline V gene encodes CDR1 KGHSH and CDR2 LQKENI. Complete variable domain (other parts from reference TRBV18 and TRBJ2-1): NAGVMQNPRHLVRRRGQEARLRCSPMKGHSHVYWYRQLPEEGLKFMVYLQKENIIDESGMPKERFSAEFPKEGPSILRIQQVVRGDSAAYFCASSRRSNEQFFGPGTRLTVL.